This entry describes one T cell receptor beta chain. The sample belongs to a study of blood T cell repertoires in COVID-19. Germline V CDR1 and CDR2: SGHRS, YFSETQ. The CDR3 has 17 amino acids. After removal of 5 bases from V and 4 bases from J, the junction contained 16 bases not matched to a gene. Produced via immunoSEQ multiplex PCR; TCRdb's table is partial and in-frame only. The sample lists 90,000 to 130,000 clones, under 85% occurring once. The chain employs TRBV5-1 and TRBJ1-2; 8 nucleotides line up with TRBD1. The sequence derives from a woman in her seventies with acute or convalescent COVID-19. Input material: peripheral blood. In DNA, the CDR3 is TGCGCCAGCAGACTATCAGGGGGCGCCCGCGATACCTATGGCTACACCTTC. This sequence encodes CASRLSGGARDTYGYTF. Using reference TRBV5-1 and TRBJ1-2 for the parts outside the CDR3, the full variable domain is KAGVTQTPRYLIKTRGQQVTLSCSPISGHRSVSWYQQTPGQGLQFLFEYFSETQRNKGNFPGRFSGRQFSNSRSEMNVSTLELGDSALYLCASRLSGGARDTYGYTFGSGTRLTVV.